The rows below give T cell receptor beta chains drawn from one sample of a study of blood T cell repertoires in COVID-19. The method was immunoSEQ multiplex PCR; TCRdb's version includes in-frame clones alone and lacks a portion of them. The sample includes 280,000 or so clones, almost 90% of them seen just once. The sequencing input was PBMCs or T cells enriched from blood (not recorded which). These receptors originate from a woman aged 18 to 35 with acute COVID-19. Both conserved end residues are part of each CDR3.

v_call cdr3_aa
TRBV5-4 CASSLGGRGPGEKLFF
TRBV27 CASSPGQGGQPQHF
TRBV5-6 CASSLRWNTGELFF
TRBV10-1 CASSVTRGGADTQYF
TRBV10-3 CAISGQGGGSYEQYF
TRBV6-5 CASSYLAGTYEQYF
TRBV10-1 CASSAAGNQPQHF
TRBV5-1 CASSPTSGTSTDTQYF
TRBV28 CASSFLEETYEQYF
TRBV27 CASSSLAGEVGNEQFF
TRBV10-1 CASSYGTVYNEQFF
TRBV28 CASSPGLAGYEQYF
TRBV11-2 CASSFMGQGFGEQYF
TRBV27 CASTLSGSEETQYF
TRBV7-3 CASSPVGPTSGRAGEQFF